What follows is one T cell receptor (beta chain) and its context. No antigen is known for it. Base-call qualities are not available, and no considerably larger clone is one nucleotide away. From each donor, a single peripheral blood sample of about 116 mL on average was drawn into heparinised tubes. A BD FACSAria II and a panel including CD45RO, CCR7, CD25, CD127, CD95 and CD27 were used to sort naive, central memory, regulatory and stem cell-like memory CD4+ T cells. All sorted populations exceeded 95% purity. PBMCs were isolated right away by Lymphoprep density gradient centrifugation and were stained directly, without culture. So that batch effects would be minimized, each experiment stained and sorted samples in pairs, pairing one healthy donor with one patient. These data come from a study of beta chain features in type 1 diabetes (dated by TCRdb to the late 2010s). Background for the entire study: No differences in mean age, gender distribution, total cell number or subset yield were found between patients and healthy donors. A total of 107,917,701 sorted cells were examined across all samples, and RNA yield correlated strongly with the number of cells per subset. The study compared TCRB repertoires of sorted circulating CD4+ T cell subsets between recently diagnosed type 1 diabetes patients and matched healthy donors. Regulatory and stem cell-like memory subsets were obtained from only 8 patients and roughly 8 healthy donors, while naive and central memory subsets were obtained from all 28 donors. Broad study findings and their caveats: Fewer insertions and more nucleotide deletions at VDJ recombination sites were observed in patients with type 1 diabetes, implying thymic rearrangement abnormalities. Because cDNA was sequenced instead of genomic DNA, highly expressing activated cells could be over-represented, though the groups showed no difference in activation or CD3 levels. A moderate but significant shortening of TCRB CDR3 length was observed in type 1 diabetes patients in all four CD4+ subsets. The naive, central memory and regulatory TCRB repertoires appeared to resemble one another more closely among patients than among healthy donors. Only small numbers of individuals were included in the HLA sub-analyses, which left unresolved whether HLA type had any influence on TCRB rearrangement. Shorter templates might have been favored by PCR, but patient and control samples were amplified and corrected together, so both groups would have been affected equally by any skew.

The entire isolated RNA was reverse transcribed using the High Capacity cDNA Reverse Transcription Kit, and thus expressed TCRB transcripts were sequenced. Deep immunoSEQ sequencing was performed on naive, central memory and regulatory T cell samples, with an average of roughly 3.6 million total reads per sample. After sorted cells were lysed in RLT buffer, RNA was extracted with DNase-treated RNeasy Micro or Mini kits, with the choice depending on cell number. To prevent cross-contamination, every cell subset was processed on its own, while patient and healthy donor samples were processed together. Using the immunoSEQ multiplex PCR, TCRB sequences were amplified from cDNA into 87-bp fragments spanning the CDR3 region. Amplicons were sequenced on the Illumina HiSeq platform. The paper's processing steps were these. PCR bias was computationally corrected using synthetic template baselines, reads within Hamming distance 2 were collapsed, and singletons that could not be merged were discarded. Reads were aligned against IMGT so that V, D and J genes, CDR3 length and insertions or deletions at six rearrangement sites could be assigned. Within each subset, clonotype counts were normalized to sorted cell number, and only after that were true diversity and Gini coefficients computed with the tcR R package. The overlap coefficient, calculated on TCRB nucleotide sequences, was used to measure repertoire sharing. As a proxy for the pre-selection repertoire, out-of-frame TCRB sequences from naive cells were analyzed. This is the immuneACCESS table as TCRdb keeps it, with only in-frame sequences that have V and J called. A part of the clones is gone; compared with another copy, unresolved V genes explain less than half, and the rest is unexplained. V and J calls and clone size are as listed in that table; D and trimming were resolved from the DNA. The sample records roughly 500,000 clones, 30% of which are singletons. The ten biggest clones cover around 0.065% of the sample.

From cysteine to phenylalanine, the CDR3 is 11 amino acids long. The entry retains the CDR3 DNA only, 33 bases that are in frame from base 1. V is cut by 5 bases and J by 7 bases, and the space between the germline ends is 8 bases. The germline V gene yields SGHTA for CDR1 and FQGNSA for CDR2. This receptor was taken from a man between 18 and 35 years old in good health. The sequencing sample was made of naive CD4+ T cells from blood. The sample's cell subset or site, from its label and the paper: true naive CD4+ T cells. Here the chain combines TRBV7-2 and TRBJ2-5; a tentative D call is TRBD1 (5 bases match). The encoded CDR3 is CASSPTGTQYF. At the DNA level, the sequence is TGTGCCAGCAGCCCTACAGGGACCCAGTACTTC.